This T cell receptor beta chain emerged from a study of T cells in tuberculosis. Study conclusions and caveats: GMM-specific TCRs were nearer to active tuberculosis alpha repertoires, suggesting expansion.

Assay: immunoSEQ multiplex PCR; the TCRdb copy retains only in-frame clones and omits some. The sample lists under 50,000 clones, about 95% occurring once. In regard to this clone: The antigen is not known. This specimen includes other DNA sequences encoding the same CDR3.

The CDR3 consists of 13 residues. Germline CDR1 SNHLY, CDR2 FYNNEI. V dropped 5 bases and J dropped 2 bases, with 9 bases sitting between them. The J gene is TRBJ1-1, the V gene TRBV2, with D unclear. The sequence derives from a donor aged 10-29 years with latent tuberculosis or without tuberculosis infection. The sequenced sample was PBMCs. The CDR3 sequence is CASSRLGNTEAFF. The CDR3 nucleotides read TGTGCCAGCAGTCGCCTGGGCAACACTGAAGCTTTCTTT.